Following are 30 T cell receptor beta chains from one sample sequenced in a study of blood T cells in healthy people across ages (dated by TCRdb to about 2015). Library preparation was by 5' RACE. Sequencer: Illumina HiSeq 2500. A second PCR of about 6 to 12 cycles was run with a J-beta primer mix and a sample-barcoded 5' primer. TCRdb cleaned the public reads at Q25 with fastp, built clones with MiXCR and kept in-frame beta chains. Duplicate CDR3 protein sequences are folded into a single record with the most common DNA and genes. The sample table records 600,000 to 1,000,000 distinct CDR3 sequences; roughly 25% of these occur just once. The leading ten clones occupy under 4.5% of the sample. In addition, the sample was reused for a study of T cells of mothers and their children.

Sample: blood. The source of these receptors is a boy between 5 and 17 years old in good health.

The chain couples TRBV3-1 to TRBJ2-3; the match to TRBD2 covers 13 bases. Germline V CDR1 and CDR2: LGHDT, YNNKEL (reference sequence). The CDR3 runs to 16 residues. V dropped 4 bases and J dropped 4; count of bases not matched to a gene: 5. The CDR3 region is CASSRTSGSVADTQYF. CDR3 DNA sequence: TGTGCCAGCAGCCGGACTAGCGGGAGTGTAGCAGATACGCAGTATTTT.

This chain connects TRBV7-9 to TRBJ1-4, with unresolved D. Germline CDR1 and CDR2: SEHNR and FQNEAQ (reference sequence). The CDR3 covers 11 residues. The V gene lost 7 bases and the J gene lost 2 bases, with 2 bases spanning the gap. This CDR3 is CASTTNEKLFF. Written as DNA, the CDR3 is TGTGCCAGCACCACTAATGAAAAACTGTTTTTT.

This clonotype was seen a handful of times. The V gene is TRBV7-3, the J gene TRBJ2-3, with D possibly being TRBD1 (6 bases). Trimming stripped 0 bases from V and 4 bases from J, with 14 bases between. The CDR3 runs to 16 residues. From germline, CDR1 is SGHTA and CDR2 FQGTGA. Written as DNA, the CDR3 is TGTGCCAGCAGCTTAACGTTAGGGGGAGTCGCAGATACGCAGTATTTT. It is translated as CASSLTLGGVADTQYF.

This clonotype came up a few times. V usage is TRBV29-1 and J usage is TRBJ2-1; D unclear. Trimming left V 3 bases short and J 5 bases short, with 26 bases between. Germline CDR1 is SQVTM and CDR2 is ANQGSEA. The CDR3 loop spans 18 amino acids. CDR3 sequence: CSVEGEQAAVPIHNEQFF. The CDR3 DNA sequence: TGCAGCGTTGAGGGCGAGCAGGCCGCGGTACCCATACACAATGAGCAGTTCTTC.

The chain links TRBV7-9 to TRBJ2-7, with a possible D match to TRBD2 (7 bases). The V gene lost 5 bases and the J gene lost 3 bases, with 17 bases spanning the gap. The CDR3 length is 15 residues. Germline assignment: CDR1 SEHNR and CDR2 FQNEAQ (reference sequence). The DNA for the CDR3 is TGTGCCAGCAGCGTGGGACGGGGGGCCAACTACGAGCAGTACTTC. Translation: CASSVGRGANYEQYF.

This clonotype has more than one count but fewer than ten. The CDR3 nucleotides read TGCAGCGTTTTCGGGAAGGTGAACACTGAAGCTTTCTTT. Translating it yields CSVFGKVNTEAFF. V is TRBV29-1 and J is TRBJ1-1; no clear D. The V gene's germline CDR1 is SQVTM and CDR2 ANQGSEA. The length of the CDR3 is 13 residues. Trimming took off 5 bases at V and 0 bases at J, with 10 bases between the two ends.

This chain joins TRBV5-1 and TRBJ2-4; D is unclear. The germline V and J ends were trimmed by 4 bases and 0 bases, with 8 bases remaining between them. Germline lookup yields CDR1 SGHRS and CDR2 YFSETQ. This CDR3 has 14 residues. The CDR3 loop is CASSPLGAKNIQYF. Here the CDR3 DNA reads TGCGCCAGCAGCCCCCTGGGAGCCAAAAACATTCAGTACTTC. Looking up the rest from reference TRBV5-1 and TRBJ2-4 gives the full variable domain: KAGVTQTPRYLIKTRGQQVTLSCSPISGHRSVSWYQQTPGQGLQFLFEYFSETQRNKGNFPGRFSGRQFSNSRSEMNVSTLELGDSALYLCASSPLGAKNIQYFGAGTRLSVL.

This clonotype occurred a few times. The chain joins TRBV7-2 to TRBJ1-1, with D unresolved. Trimming cost V 5 bases and J 4 bases, with 8 bases left between them. Germline values: CDR1 SGHTA, CDR2 FQGNSA. The CDR3 loop spans 12 amino acids. This CDR3 is CASSEGFTEAFF. In DNA form, the CDR3 reads TGTGCCAGCAGCGAAGGATTCACTGAAGCTTTCTTT.

The sample holds a few counts of this clonotype. Here the CDR3 DNA reads TGTGCCAGCAGCTCCACGACGATCTCCTACAATGAGCAGTTCTTC. This encodes CASSSTTISYNEQFF. The V gene is TRBV7-9, the J gene TRBJ2-1; D is ambiguous. V gave up 4 bases and J gave up 0 bases, with 10 bases separating them. This CDR3 spans 15 amino acids. Germline CDR1 SEHNR, CDR2 FQNEAQ (reference sequence).

This clonotype has a handful of counts. The chain uses TRBV20-1 and TRBJ2-7, with TRBD2 matching 8 bases. Germline CDR1 is DFQATT and CDR2 is SNEGSKA (reference sequence). J gave up 4 bases and V 6 bases, and 14 bases lay outside the gene matches. The CDR3 runs to 15 residues. The CDR3 DNA sequence: TGCAGTGCCACCAGCGGGAGTGCGGGCAAATACGAGCAGTACTTC. It translates to CSATSGSAGKYEQYF.

The V and J genes are TRBV4-1 and TRBJ1-1; D gene uncertain. CDR1 MGHRA and CDR2 YSYEKL come from the germline V gene. The ends were cut back, 4 bases at V and 4 bases at J, with 16 bases in the middle. The CDR3 has 15 residues. DNA for the CDR3: TGCGCCAGCAGCCTACGATCACGGGAGGTCACTGAAGCTTTCTTT. This translates into CASSLRSREVTEAFF.

In its sample, this clonotype was seen many times. The rearrangement links TRBV4-3 to TRBJ2-1, with 8 bases lining up with TRBD2. V was clipped by 0 bases and J by 4 bases; unmatched bases: 5. Germline CDR1 and CDR2: LGHNA and YSLEER. The CDR3 contains 16 residues. CDR3 in amino acids: CASSQDGAGGYNEQFF. Here the CDR3 DNA reads TGCGCCAGCAGCCAAGATGGGGCGGGAGGATACAATGAGCAGTTCTTC.

This clonotype appeared a few times. The chain recombines TRBV28 with TRBJ2-7, with D unclear. This CDR3 contains 12 residues. Germline values: CDR1 MDHEN, CDR2 SYDVKM. V was shortened by 1 base and J by 4 bases, with 5 bases between the two germline ends. CDR3 in amino acids: CASSLSEYEQYF. In nucleotides, the CDR3 is TGTGCCAGCAGTTTATCGGAATACGAGCAGTACTTC.

The rearrangement joins TRBV12-3 or TRBV12-4 to TRBJ2-7; 11 bases are a match to TRBD1. The CDR3 loop spans 15 amino acids. V lost 3 bases and J lost 4; bases outside the gene matches: 5. CDR3 sequence (DNA): TGTGCCAGCAGTTTTGGGACAGGGGGGTTGTACGAGCAGTACTTC. Translation gives CASSFGTGGLYEQYF.

J is TRBJ2-1 and V is TRBV7-9; 11 bases align to TRBD2. The CDR3 has 17 amino acids. Germline-derived CDR1 and CDR2 are SEHNR and FQNEAQ (reference sequence). Trimming cost V 4 bases and J 4 bases; bases outside gene matches: 9. The CDR3 loop is CASSSLAGEGDYNEQFF. The CDR3, as DNA: TGTGCCAGCAGCTCACTAGCGGGAGAAGGGGATTACAATGAGCAGTTCTTC.

The sample holds a few counts of this clonotype. The chain is built from TRBV20-1 and TRBJ2-2; D not resolved. Germline V lookup: CDR1 DFQATT, CDR2 SNEGSKA (reference sequence). The CDR3 spans 15 residues. The V end lost 0 bases, the J end lost 1 base, and 9 bases lay between the germline ends. The CDR3 is CSARDPAGNTGELFF. CDR3 sequence (DNA): TGCAGTGCTAGAGATCCGGCAGGGAACACCGGGGAGCTGTTTTTT.

V gene TRBV6-6 combines with J gene TRBJ1-4; the D is unclear. This CDR3 is 14 amino acids long. Germline lookup yields CDR1 MNHNY and CDR2 SVGAGI (reference sequence). Trimming took 6 bases from V and 1 from J, leaving 9 bases between them. The chain's CDR3 is CASRDGGTNEKLFF. The CDR3 DNA reads as TGTGCCAGCAGAGATGGTGGAACTAATGAAAAACTGTTTTTT.

This chain joins TRBV28 and TRBJ1-4; TRBD1 agrees at 8 bases. V was pared by 6 bases and J by 0 bases, with 6 bases of the junction left unmatched. This CDR3 has 16 amino acids. Germline V CDR1 and CDR2: MDHEN, SYDVKM. The CDR3 DNA sequence: TGTGCCAGCAGCCACAGGGGGACTGCAACTAATGAAAAACTGTTTTTT. Translation gives CASSHRGTATNEKLFF.

The chain employs TRBV29-1 and TRBJ2-7; D uncertain. Trimming took off 6 bases at V and 2 bases at J, with 14 bases between the two ends. Looked up from germline, CDR1 is SQVTM and CDR2 is ANQGSEA. This CDR3 contains 13 residues. CDR3 in amino acids: CSVGVGYPYEQYF. In DNA, the CDR3 is TGCAGCGTGGGTGTAGGGTATCCCTACGAGCAGTACTTC.

This chain connects TRBV6-1 to TRBJ2-5; no reliable D call. The assigned J gene may be wrong: the sequence end matches TRBJ2-7 better. Germline V gene sequence: CDR1 MNHNS, CDR2 SASEGT. This CDR3 contains 16 residues. This CDR3 is CASSEFGPGTSYEQYF. In nucleotides, the CDR3 is TGTGCCAGCAGTGAGTTCGGCCCGGGTACTTCGTACGAGCAGTACTTC.

V usage is TRBV29-1 and J usage is TRBJ2-5, with 8 positions matching TRBD1. The CDR3 has 11 amino acids. Germline CDR1 SQVTM, CDR2 ANQGSEA. V was clipped by 3 bases and J by 14 bases; unmatched bases: 8. Here the CDR3 reads CSVDTGQGGYF. The CDR3 DNA reads TGCAGCGTTGACACCGGACAGGGAGGATACTTC.

This clonotype has more than one count but fewer than ten. The rearrangement links TRBV20-1 to TRBJ2-5, with 7 bases identical to TRBD2. The CDR3 is 13 amino acids. Trimming cost V 5 bases and J 7 bases; bases outside gene matches: 10. Looked up from germline, CDR1 is DFQATT and CDR2 is SNEGSKA (reference sequence). The CDR3 sequence: CSAFGLDPGTQYF. In DNA form, the CDR3 reads TGCAGTGCTTTCGGACTAGATCCCGGGACCCAGTACTTC.

This chain uses TRBV6-5 with TRBJ1-2; a possible D gene is TRBD1 (5 bases). The germline V gene has CDR1 MNHEY and CDR2 SVGAGI. The length of the CDR3 is 16 residues. V was clipped by 0 bases and J by 11 bases, with 22 bases between them. In DNA form, the CDR3 reads TGTGCCAGCAGTTACTCGGGTCCCGGGACCTCTAGGCGGTACACCTTC. It translates to CASSYSGPGTSRRYTF.

This clonotype has only a few counts. The chain carries TRBV12-5 and TRBJ2-1; possibly TRBD1 or TRBD2 for D (5 bases each). This CDR3 contains 17 residues. The germline V gene has CDR1 LGHNT and CDR2 FRNRAP. Trimming removed 7 bases at V and 0 bases at J, with 19 bases between. CDR3 sequence reads: CASASPGRGSSYNEQFF. In DNA form, the CDR3 reads TGTGCTAGTGCTTCTCCGGGACGAGGAAGCTCCTACAATGAGCAGTTCTTC.

This clonotype was seen at least ten times. The V call is TRBV7-9, the J call TRBJ1-1; D possibly corresponds to TRBD1 (6 bases). Germline-derived CDR1 and CDR2 are SEHNR and FQNEAQ (reference sequence). Deletions cut 5 bases from V and 0 bases from J, with 10 bases between. The CDR3 is 14 amino acids. CDR3 DNA sequence: TGTGCCAGCAGCCTCGGGGGCGTGAACACTGAAGCTTTCTTT. It codes for CASSLGGVNTEAFF.

CDR3: CSARDRRATDTQYF. CDR3 DNA: TGCAGTGCTAGAGACAGAAGAGCCACAGATACGCAGTATTTT. The chain carries TRBV20-1 and TRBJ2-3; D is unresolved. The length of the CDR3 is 14 residues. Per germline, CDR1 DFQATT and CDR2 SNEGSKA (reference sequence). V lost 0 bases to trimming and J lost 2 bases, with 9 bases between them.

This sequence joins TRBV6-2 or TRBV6-3 and TRBJ2-1, with D perhaps matching TRBD2 (6 bases). Germline-derived CDR1 and CDR2 are MNHEY and SVGEGT. The CDR3 length is 14 residues. Trimming removed 0 bases at V and 7 bases at J, with 10 bases between. The CDR3 coding sequence is TGTGCCAGCAGTTACTCGATTGGGGGGAATGAGCAGTTCTTC. Residues: CASSYSIGGNEQFF.

The chain recombines TRBV7-9 with TRBJ2-5, with a possible D match to TRBD1 (6 bases). The CDR3 totals 15 residues. V was trimmed by 3 bases and J by 2 bases, leaving 13 bases between them. The V gene's germline CDR1 is SEHNR and CDR2 FQNEAQ (reference sequence). The CDR3 DNA reads TGTGCCAGCAGCTTCCGGGACACGACTCAAGAGACCCAGTACTTC. Translation gives CASSFRDTTQETQYF.

The chain combines TRBV4-3 with TRBJ1-4, with D tentatively TRBD1 (5 bases). V lost 0 bases and J lost 7, with 24 bases in between. CDR3 length equals 19 residues. Germline CDR1 is LGHNA and CDR2 is YSLEER. CDR3 amino acids: CASSQDVREGSDSGEKLFF. The DNA of the CDR3 is TGCGCCAGCAGCCAAGATGTCAGGGAAGGATCCGACTCGGGTGAAAAACTGTTTTTT.

J is TRBJ2-5 and V is TRBV7-6; TRBD2 aligns across 9 bases. TRBJ2-1 explains the end of the DNA better; the J call may be wrong. CDR3 length: 15 amino acids. Germline lookup yields CDR1 SGHVS and CDR2 FNYEAQ. The CDR3 spells CASSPNSGGYREQFF. The CDR3 region has the DNA TGTGCCAGCAGCCCAAATAGCGGGGGATACAGGGAGCAGTTCTTC.